This T cell receptor (beta chain) derives from a study of radiotherapy plus CTLA-4 blockade in lung cancer. This table comes from immunoSEQ multiplex PCR, and its TCRdb copy is limited to in-frame clones, with some not included. The table shows around 120,000 clones, with 75% to 80% occurring only once. Trimming took off 1 base at V and 3 bases at J, with 13 bases between the two ends. This CDR3 comprises 15 residues. Germline V CDR1 and CDR2: SGHNT, YYREEE (reference sequence). This chain connects TRBV5-4 to TRBJ1-2; TRBD1 is a possible D gene (6 bases). The sequences come from peripheral blood, collected from a patient treated with radiotherapy plus ipilimumab. The receptor's source is a human donor with non-small cell lung cancer who had a partial response to radiotherapy plus ipilimumab. The CDR3 spells CASSLMGEGDYGYTF. The CDR3 coding sequence is TGTGCCAGCAGCTTGATGGGGGAGGGGGACTATGGCTACACCTTC. Variable domain in full (rest from reference TRBV5-4 and TRBJ1-2): ETGVTQSPTHLIKTRGQQVTLRCSSQSGHNTVSWYQQALGQGPQFIFQYYREEENGRGNFPPRFSGLQFPNYSSELNVNALELDDSALYLCASSLMGEGDYGYTFGSGTRLTVV.